Listed below are T cell receptor beta chains from one sample, sequenced in a study of CD8+CD57+ T cells in acquired aplastic anemia. TCRdb recomputed calls from the reads with MiXCR, one row per CDR3 protein. This sample has about 270,000 distinct CDR3 sequences, with approximately 55% found just once. The sample consisted of sorted CD4+, CD8+, or CD8+CD57+ T cells (not recorded which) from PBMCs. The origin of the receptors is a human donor with severe aplastic anemia or a healthy control (not recorded which). Each CDR3 is given without its conserved first and last residue. The D gene is left open where the match is weak. Only part of the rows carry a size: once, few, many, or a class if the clone is expanded.

D,length,V,size,J,CDR3
-,13,TRBV11-2,many,TRBJ2-1,ASSPTGFLYNEQF
-,11,TRBV19,-,TRBJ1-2,ASSIDQLYGYT
-,12,TRBV19,many,TRBJ1-3,ASNPRGGGNTIY
-,10,TRBV9,-,TRBJ2-2,ASNANTGELF
-,12,TRBV27,few,TRBJ1-1,ASSLSGTSTEAF
TRBD1,15,TRBV11-2,many,TRBJ2-6,ASSPRTGSSGANVLT
TRBD1,14,TRBV7-9,-,TRBJ1-1,ASSLRTGGLNTEAF
-,11,TRBV19,few,TRBJ2-5,ASSKNRKETQY
-,11,TRBV19,-,TRBJ2-5,ASNWGAGETQY
-,12,TRBV20-1,-,TRBJ2-7,SASANLRGAEQY
-,12,TRBV7-2,few,TRBJ1-2,ASSDTPGHRGYT
-,10,TRBV19,many,TRBJ1-5,ASNRDNQPQH
TRBD1,10,TRBV29-1,-,TRBJ1-1,SVARQGAEAF
TRBD1,17,TRBV10-3,-,TRBJ2-3,AISDSRLKTGTGKDTQY
TRBD2,13,TRBV15,few,TRBJ2-1,ATSRVAGAYNEQF
-,11,TRBV7-6,-,TRBJ1-1,ASSSTSSTEAF
-,13,TRBV5-4,-,TRBJ2-5,ASSEGGSFAETQY
-,15,TRBV7-2,-,TRBJ2-1,ASSLPKTGIRDNEQF
TRBD2,13,TRBV2,-,-,ASSTPGLAGDEQY
-,12,TRBV10-3,few,TRBJ1-4,AISESTTNEKLF
-,11,TRBV2,-,TRBJ1-2,ASSGLRNYGYT
TRBD1,14,TRBV7-9,-,TRBJ2-1,ASRPPRGSEVDEQF
TRBD1,11,TRBV7-8,-,TRBJ1-2,ASSPDRGHGYT
-,11,TRBV12-3/TRBV12-4,many,TRBJ1-5,ASSTRGRQPQH
-,12,TRBV6-5,-,TRBJ1-5,ATENLGEKQPQH
-,11,TRBV7-8,few,TRBJ2-7,ASSSTRSYEQY
-,14,TRBV5-1,-,TRBJ2-2,ASSPLGPSITGELF
TRBD2,16,TRBV5-1,many,TRBJ2-2,ASSLGTSGGAGTGELF
TRBD2,15,TRBV5-1,many,TRBJ2-1,ASSLVPRGGRDNEQF